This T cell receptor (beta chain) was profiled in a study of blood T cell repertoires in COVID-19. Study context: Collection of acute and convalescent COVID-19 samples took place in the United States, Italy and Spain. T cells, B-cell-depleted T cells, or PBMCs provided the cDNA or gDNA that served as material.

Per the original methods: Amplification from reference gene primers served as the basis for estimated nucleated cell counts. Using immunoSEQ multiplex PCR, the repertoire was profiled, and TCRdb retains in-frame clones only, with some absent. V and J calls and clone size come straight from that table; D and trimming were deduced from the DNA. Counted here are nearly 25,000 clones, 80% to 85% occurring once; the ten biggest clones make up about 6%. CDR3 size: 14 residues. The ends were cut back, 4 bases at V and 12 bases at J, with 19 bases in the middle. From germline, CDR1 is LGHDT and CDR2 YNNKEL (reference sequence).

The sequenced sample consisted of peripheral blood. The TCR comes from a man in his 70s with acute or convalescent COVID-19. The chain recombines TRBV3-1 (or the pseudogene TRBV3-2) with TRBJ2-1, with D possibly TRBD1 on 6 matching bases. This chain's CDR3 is CASSPPITGRGQFF. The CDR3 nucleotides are TGTGCCAGCAGCCCCCCGATTACAGGGCGAGGGCAGTTCTTC.